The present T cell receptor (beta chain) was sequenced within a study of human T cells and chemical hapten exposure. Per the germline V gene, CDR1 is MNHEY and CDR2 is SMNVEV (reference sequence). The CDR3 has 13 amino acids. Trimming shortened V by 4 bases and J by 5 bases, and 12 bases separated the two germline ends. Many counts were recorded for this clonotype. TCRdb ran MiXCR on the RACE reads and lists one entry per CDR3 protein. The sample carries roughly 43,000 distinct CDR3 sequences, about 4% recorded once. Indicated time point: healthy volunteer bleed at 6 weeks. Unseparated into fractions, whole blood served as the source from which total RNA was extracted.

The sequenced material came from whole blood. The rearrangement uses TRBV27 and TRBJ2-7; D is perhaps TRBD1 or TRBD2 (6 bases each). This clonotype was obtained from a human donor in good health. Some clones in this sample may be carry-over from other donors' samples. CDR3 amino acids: CASSSYGGHEQYF. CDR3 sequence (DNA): TGTGCCAGCAGTTCCTACGGGGGCCACGAGCAGTACTTC.